The clone carrying this T cell receptor (beta chain) was picked up many times. Its antigen is currently unknown. The data are from a study of CD8+CD57+ T cells in acquired aplastic anemia. Across the whole study: CD4+ and CD8+ cells, once sorted, gave DNA averaging approximately 3 ug. General study findings and limits: CD8+ Simpson's diversity did not differ significantly between patients and controls.

V lost 4 bases, J lost 4 bases, and 11 bases lay in between. Germline lookup yields CDR1 LGHNA and CDR2 YNFKEQ. This CDR3 spans 13 amino acids. Using genomic DNA as the template, TCR beta VDJ and CDR3 profiling was carried out. Using its own MiXCR run on the reads, TCRdb lists one record per CDR3 protein. The sample yields about 81,000 distinct CDR3 sequences, around 42% seen once. The V and J genes are TRBV4-2 and TRBJ2-7; D is possibly TRBD2 (6 bases). Sequencing was performed on sorted CD4+, CD8+, or CD8+CD57+ T cells (not recorded which) from PBMCs. The source is a human donor in good health, serving as a control. The CDR3 here is CASSRGLSYEQYF. CDR3 in DNA: TGTGCCAGCAGCCGGGGACTTTCTTACGAGCAGTACTTC.